These 6 T cell receptor beta chains were sequenced from one sample in a study of blood T cell repertoires in COVID-19. Sequencing was performed with immunoSEQ multiplex PCR; in TCRdb, only in-frame clones are kept and a portion is missing. The repertoire holds roughly 130,000 clones, with roughly four fifths as singletons. What was sequenced was peripheral blood. These receptors came from a woman aged 50 to 60 with acute or convalescent COVID-19.

The chain combines TRBV3-1 (or the pseudogene TRBV3-2) with TRBJ2-7; D is possibly TRBD1 (6 bases). V gave up 3 bases and J gave up 0 bases, with 15 bases separating them. The CDR3 length is 16 residues. Germline V gene sequence: CDR1 LGHDT, CDR2 YNNKEL (reference sequence). The CDR3 region has the DNA TGTGCCAGCAGCCAGCACCTCCGGGACAACTCCTACGAGCAGTACTTC. Its protein product is CASSQHLRDNSYEQYF.

This sequence joins TRBV3-1 (or the pseudogene TRBV3-2) and TRBJ1-3; D may be TRBD1 (5 bases). CDR1 and CDR2 from the germline V gene are LGHDT and YNNKEL (reference sequence). Deletions cut 5 bases from V and 4 bases from J, with 12 bases between. The CDR3 has 14 amino acids. This chain's CDR3 is CASSYQGSGNTIYF. CDR3 bases: TGTGCCAGCAGCTACCAGGGATCCGGAAACACCATATATTTT.

V gene TRBV28 combines with J gene TRBJ1-2, with 12 positions matching TRBD1. The CDR3 is 14 amino acids. V dropped 10 bases and J dropped 2; count of bases not matched to a gene: 5. CDR1 MDHEN and CDR2 SYDVKM come from the germline V gene. The CDR3 nucleotides are TGTGCCATCGAAGGGACAGGGGGCAACTATGGCTACACCTTC. This encodes CAIEGTGGNYGYTF.

For the CDR3, the DNA is TGTGCCAGCAGCGTAGTACCAGGGGGCAACTATGGCTACACCTTC. Translating it yields CASSVVPGGNYGYTF. The chain combines TRBV9 with TRBJ1-2; 8 bases are a match to TRBD1. This CDR3 has 15 residues. Germline-derived CDR1 and CDR2 are SGDLS and YYNGEE. V was clipped by 0 bases and J by 2 bases; unmatched bases: 3.

This clone was detected a few times. This chain links TRBV14 with TRBJ1-4; D unclear. The CDR3 spans 19 residues. CDR1 is SGHDN and CDR2 is FVKESK in the germline V gene. The V gene lost 0 bases and the J gene lost 5 bases, with 22 bases spanning the gap. The DNA of the CDR3 is TGTGCCAGCAGCCAAGATCGAGGGCAAGGTGGTGGGATAAATGAAAAACTGTTTTTT. Translated: CASSQDRGQGGGINEKLFF.

The V call is TRBV5-1, the J call TRBJ1-1; no definite D call. V was trimmed by 2 bases and J by 8 bases, leaving 13 bases between them. Germline V gene lookup returns CDR1 SGHRS and CDR2 YFSETQ. The CDR3 length is 13 residues. DNA of the CDR3: TGCGCCAGCAGCTTCCCGGACTCCAGCGAAGCTTTCTTT. Protein product: CASSFPDSSEAFF.